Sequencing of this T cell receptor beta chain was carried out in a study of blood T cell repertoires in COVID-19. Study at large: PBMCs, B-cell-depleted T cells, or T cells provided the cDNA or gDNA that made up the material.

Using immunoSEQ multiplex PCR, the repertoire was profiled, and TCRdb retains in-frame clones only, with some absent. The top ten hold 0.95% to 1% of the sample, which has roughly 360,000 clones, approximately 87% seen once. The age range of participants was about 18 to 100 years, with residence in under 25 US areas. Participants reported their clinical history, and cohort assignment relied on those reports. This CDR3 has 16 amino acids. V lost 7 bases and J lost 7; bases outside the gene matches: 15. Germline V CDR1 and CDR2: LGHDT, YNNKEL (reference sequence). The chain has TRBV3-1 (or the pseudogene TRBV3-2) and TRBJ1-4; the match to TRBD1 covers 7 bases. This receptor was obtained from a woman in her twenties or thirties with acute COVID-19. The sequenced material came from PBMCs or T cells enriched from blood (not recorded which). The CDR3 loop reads CASTPSRKGAGEKLFF. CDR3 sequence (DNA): TGTGCCAGCACCCCGTCCCGAAAGGGGGCCGGTGAAAAACTGTTTTTT.